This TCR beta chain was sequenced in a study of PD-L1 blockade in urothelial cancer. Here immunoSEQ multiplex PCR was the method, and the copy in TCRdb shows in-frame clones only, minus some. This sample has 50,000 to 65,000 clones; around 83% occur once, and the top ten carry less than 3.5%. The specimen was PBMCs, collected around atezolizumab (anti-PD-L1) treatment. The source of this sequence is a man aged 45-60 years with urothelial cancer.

The CDR3 nucleotides are TGCGCCAGCAGCTTGCAGGCGGGGGGGGAGACGAATGGCTACACCTTC. Its translation is CASSLQAGGETNGYTF. The chain couples TRBV5-1 to TRBJ1-2; TRBD1 might be the D (5 bases). The CDR3 loop spans 16 amino acids. CDR1 and CDR2 (germline): SGHRS, YFSETQ. Trimming left V 1 base short and J 6 bases short, with 19 bases between.